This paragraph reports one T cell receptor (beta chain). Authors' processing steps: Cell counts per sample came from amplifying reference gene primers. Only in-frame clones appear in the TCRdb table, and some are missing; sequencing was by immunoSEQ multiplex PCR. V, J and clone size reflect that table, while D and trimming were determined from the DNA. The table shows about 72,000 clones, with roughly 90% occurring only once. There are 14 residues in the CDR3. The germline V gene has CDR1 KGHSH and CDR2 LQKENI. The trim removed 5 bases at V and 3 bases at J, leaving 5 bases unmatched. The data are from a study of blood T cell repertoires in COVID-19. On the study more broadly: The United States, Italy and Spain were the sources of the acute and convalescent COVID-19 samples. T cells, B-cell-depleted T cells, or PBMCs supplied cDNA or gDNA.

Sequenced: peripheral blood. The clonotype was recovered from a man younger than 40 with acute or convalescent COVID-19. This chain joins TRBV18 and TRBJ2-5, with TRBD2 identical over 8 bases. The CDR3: CASSETSAKETQYF. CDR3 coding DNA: TGTGCCAGCTCAGAGACTAGCGCAAAAGAGACCCAGTACTTC.